These 10 T cell receptor beta chains were sequenced from one sample in a study of T cells in Graves' hyperthyroidism and ophthalmopathy (dated by TCRdb to between 2018 and 2021). The library was produced with multiplex PCR. Sequencing took place on an Illumina HiSeq 2000. Amplification of TCR beta CDR3 regions was carried out from RNA transcripts. A first-round RT-PCR of the TCR CDR3 used the HTBI primer set with the Qiagen OneStep RT-PCR kit. The public reads were run again by TCRdb, first through fastp at Q25 and then through MiXCR, and only productive beta chains were kept. When rows share a CDR3 protein, they turn into one entry using the most common DNA and genes. Within this sample are about 600,000 distinct CDR3 sequences, with around 14% of them counted one time only. The ten largest clonotypes hold 7.1% of the sample. Sequencing input: blood. The source of these receptors is a woman aged 18-35 years with Graves' ophthalmopathy.

This clonotype has a handful of counts. Since a much larger clone is just one base distant, this may be a read error. J is TRBJ1-2 and V is TRBV27; 11 bases are shared with TRBD1. The V segment lost 4 bases and the J segment 9 bases; nucleotides outside the gene matches: 4. This CDR3 spans 13 amino acids. CDR1 is MNHEY and CDR2 is SMNVEV in the germline V gene (reference sequence). The CDR3 DNA reads TGTGCCAGCAGTTCTCGGACAGGGGGCAGCTACACCTTC. This translates into CASSSRTGGSYTF.

This clonotype occurred a few times. The chain uses TRBV19 and TRBJ2-7; no clear D gene. V lost 0 bases and J 1 base, leaving 10 bases between the germline ends. Germline CDR1 reads LNHDA; CDR2 reads SQIVND (reference sequence). The CDR3 length is 15 residues. The CDR3 region is CASSIDSSDSYEQYF. CDR3 bases: TGTGCCAGTAGTATAGATTCATCAGATTCCTACGAGCAGTACTTC.

This CDR3 is CSARDQGSHEQYF. DNA for the CDR3: TGCAGTGCTAGAGATCAGGGGAGCCACGAGCAGTACTTC. The rearrangement uses TRBV20-1 and TRBJ2-7; TRBD1 might be the D (6 bases). CDR3 length equals 13 residues. Germline CDR1 reads DFQATT; CDR2 reads SNEGSKA (reference sequence). The V end was cut by 0 bases, the J end by 5 bases, with 11 bases between.

This clonotype was found a few times. The genes are TRBV4-3 and TRBJ1-6; perhaps TRBD1 as D (5 bases). Per germline, CDR1 LGHNA and CDR2 YSLEER. This CDR3 comprises 15 residues. Trimming left V 2 bases short and J 5 bases short, with 10 bases between. CDR3 loop: CASSQQGGNNSPLHF. CDR3 nucleotide sequence: TGCGCCAGCAGCCAACAGGGAGGGAATAATTCACCCCTCCACTTT.

The chain is built from TRBV27 and TRBJ2-7; TRBD2 matches 12 bases. In germline, CDR1 is MNHEY, CDR2 SMNVEV (reference sequence). The ends lost 5 bases at V and 5 bases at J; junction bases unmatched: 7. The CDR3 covers 15 residues. The CDR3 here is CASSPRLAGDHEQYF. The CDR3 DNA reads TGTGCCAGCAGTCCGCGACTAGCGGGAGACCACGAGCAGTACTTC.

This clonotype came up many times. V and J are TRBV28 and TRBJ2-7; TRBD1 aligns across 9 bases. The CDR3 has 15 amino acids. Germline values: CDR1 MDHEN, CDR2 SYDVKM. V dropped 3 bases and J dropped 6; count of bases not matched to a gene: 9. The CDR3 loop is CASSLTHRGQGEQYF. CDR3 DNA sequence: TGTGCCAGCAGTTTGACCCACAGGGGGCAAGGCGAGCAGTACTTC. The whole variable domain, remainder taken from reference TRBV28 and TRBJ2-7, is DVKVTQSSRYLVKRTGEKVFLECVQDMDHENMFWYRQDPGLGLRLIYFSYDVKMKEKGDIPEGYSVSREKKERFSLILESASTNQTSMYLCASSLTHRGQGEQYFGPGTRLTVT.

This clonotype has a count of ten or more. The V gene is TRBV11-1, the J gene TRBJ2-1; 9 bases match TRBD2. The CDR3 covers 15 residues. Germline V lookup: CDR1 SGHAT, CDR2 FQDESV (reference sequence). Unmatched junction bases numbered 6, after V lost 5 bases and J lost 4 bases. The CDR3 DNA follows: TGTGCCAGCAGCGAGGGACTAGCCGGATACAATGAGCAGTTCTTC. Its protein is CASSEGLAGYNEQFF.

The rearrangement joins TRBV19 to TRBJ2-7; D uncertain. This CDR3 region has 16 residues. Germline V gene sequence: CDR1 LNHDA, CDR2 SQIVND (reference sequence). V was shortened by 1 base and J by 2 bases, with 15 bases between the two germline ends. This CDR3 is CASSIGRQSPPYEQYF. The CDR3, as DNA: TGTGCCAGTAGTATAGGAAGACAATCCCCCCCCTACGAGCAGTACTTC.

In its sample, this clonotype was seen a few times. The chain uses TRBV10-3 and TRBJ2-5, with D perhaps TRBD2 (6 bases). The CDR3 has 13 residues. Germline CDR1 is ENHRY and CDR2 is SYGVKD. The V end lost 7 bases, the J end lost 4 bases, and 13 bases lay between the germline ends. The CDR3 protein is CAIKHQGGETQYF. In DNA, the CDR3 is TGTGCCATCAAACACCAGGGAGGAGAGACCCAGTACTTC.

This clonotype was seen ten or more times. The chain uses TRBV11-3 and TRBJ2-1; TRBD1 is a possible D gene (5 bases). CDR1 is SGHNT and CDR2 is YENEEA in the germline V gene. The CDR3 consists of 18 residues. Trimming removed 5 bases at V and 5 bases at J, with 25 bases between. CDR3 bases: TGTGCCAGCAGCCCCAGGACAAATTTGTTTGGGCGTAACAATGAGCAGTTCTTC. It codes for CASSPRTNLFGRNNEQFF.